One TCR beta chain is described in this entry. Its antigen remains unknown. TCRdb used MiXCR to reprocess the 5' RACE reads, holding one entry per CDR3 protein. Among approximately 540,000 distinct CDR3 sequences, about 13% were seen once, and the ten largest hold 6.5% to 7%. These data are taken from a study of CD8 T cells in ankylosing spondylitis. The study, taken as a whole, reports: Apparently characteristic of ankylosing spondylitis blood was a TCR beta motif (roughly eight highly homologous variants).

This CDR3 has 14 residues. Trimming stripped 4 bases from V and 4 bases from J, with 13 bases between. Germline-derived CDR1 and CDR2 are SEHNR and FQNEAQ (reference sequence). The clonotype originates from a male donor with ankylosing spondylitis. The rearrangement joins TRBV7-9 to TRBJ1-1, with D perhaps TRBD1 (5 bases). Material: blood, either unsorted or a sorted T cell fraction (not recorded which). CDR3 amino acids: CASSSRDVGTEAFF. CDR3 sequence (DNA): TGTGCCAGCAGCTCGAGGGACGTAGGCACTGAAGCTTTCTTT.